This T cell receptor (beta chain) is drawn from a study of PD-L1 blockade in urothelial cancer. As for time point: peripheral blood 6 weeks after treatment start. This CDR3 has 15 amino acids. Trimming shortened V by 4 bases and J by 0 bases, and 12 bases separated the two germline ends. Germline V CDR1 and CDR2: SEHNR, FQNEAQ (reference sequence). TCRdb keeps only in-frame clones here, not all; method: immunoSEQ multiplex PCR. The sample includes 40,000 to 55,000 clones, less than 95% seen only once; the top ten take 7.3%. This clonotype originated in a man in his 70s with urothelial cancer. The specimen comprised PBMCs, sampled around atezolizumab (anti-PD-L1) treatment. The chain recombines TRBV7-9 with TRBJ1-1, with a tentative D call TRBD1 (6 bases). This chain's CDR3 is CASSSATGMNTEAFF. CDR3 DNA sequence: TGTGCCAGCAGCTCAGCCACAGGGATGAACACTGAAGCTTTCTTT.